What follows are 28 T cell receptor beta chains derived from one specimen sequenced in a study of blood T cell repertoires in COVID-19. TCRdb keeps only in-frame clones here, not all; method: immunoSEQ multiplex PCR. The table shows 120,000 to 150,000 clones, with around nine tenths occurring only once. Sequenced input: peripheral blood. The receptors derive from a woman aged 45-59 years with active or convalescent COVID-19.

The chain's CDR3 is CASSRSGTGNTGELFF. CDR3 nucleotide sequence: TGTGCCAGCAGCCGCTCGGGGACAGGGAACACCGGGGAGCTGTTTTTT. This sequence joins TRBV28 and TRBJ2-2, with TRBD1 matching over 8 bases. The V and J ends lost 6 bases and 1 base, in that order; junction bases with no gene match: 7. Germline CDR1 and CDR2: MDHEN and SYDVKM. The length of the CDR3 is 16 residues.

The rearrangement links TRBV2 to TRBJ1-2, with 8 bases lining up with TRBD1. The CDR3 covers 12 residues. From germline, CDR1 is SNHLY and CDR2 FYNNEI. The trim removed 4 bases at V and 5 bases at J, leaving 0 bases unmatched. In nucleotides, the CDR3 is TGTGCCAGCAGTGGACAGGGGTATGGCTACACCTTC. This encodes CASSGQGYGYTF.

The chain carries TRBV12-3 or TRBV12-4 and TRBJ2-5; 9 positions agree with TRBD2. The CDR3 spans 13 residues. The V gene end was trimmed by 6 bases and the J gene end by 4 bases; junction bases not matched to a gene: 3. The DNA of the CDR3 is TGTGCCAGCAGCCTACTAGCGGGAGAGACCCAGTACTTC. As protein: CASSLLAGETQYF.

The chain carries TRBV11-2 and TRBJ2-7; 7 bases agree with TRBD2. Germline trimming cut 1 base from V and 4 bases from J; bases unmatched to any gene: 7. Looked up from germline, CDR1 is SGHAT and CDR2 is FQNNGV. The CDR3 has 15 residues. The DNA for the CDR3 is TGTGCCAGCAGCTTAGCGCTGGGAGGGAGTTACGAGCAGTACTTC. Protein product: CASSLALGGSYEQYF.

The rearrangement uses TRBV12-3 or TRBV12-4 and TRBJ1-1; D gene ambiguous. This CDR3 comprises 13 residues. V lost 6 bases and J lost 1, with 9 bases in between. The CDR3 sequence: CASSRGPNTEAFF. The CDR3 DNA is TGTGCCAGCAGCCGTGGGCCGAACACTGAAGCTTTCTTT.

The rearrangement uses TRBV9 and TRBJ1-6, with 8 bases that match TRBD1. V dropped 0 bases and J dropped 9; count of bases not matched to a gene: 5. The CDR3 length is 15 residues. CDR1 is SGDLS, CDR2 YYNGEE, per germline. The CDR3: CASSVGQGYRSPLHF. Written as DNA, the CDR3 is TGTGCCAGCAGCGTAGGACAGGGGTACCGTTCACCCCTCCACTTT. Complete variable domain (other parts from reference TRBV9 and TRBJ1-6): DSGVTQTPKHLITATGQRVTLRCSPRSGDLSVYWYQQSLDQGLQFLIQYYNGEERAKGNILERFSAQQFPDLHSELNLSSLELGDSALYFCASSVGQGYRSPLHFGNGTRLTVT.

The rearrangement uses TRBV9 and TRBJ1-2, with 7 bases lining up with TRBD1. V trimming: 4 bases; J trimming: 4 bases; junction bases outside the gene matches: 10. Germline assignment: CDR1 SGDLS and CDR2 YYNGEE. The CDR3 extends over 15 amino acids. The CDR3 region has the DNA TGTGCCAGCAGCCCCCATTCCAGGGGGTTCTATGGCTACACCTTC. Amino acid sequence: CASSPHSRGFYGYTF.

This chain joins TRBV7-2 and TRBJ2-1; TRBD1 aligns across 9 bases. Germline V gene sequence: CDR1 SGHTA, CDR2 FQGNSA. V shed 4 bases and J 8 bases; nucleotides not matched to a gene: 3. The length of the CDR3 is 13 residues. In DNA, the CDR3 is TGTGCCAGCAGCTCGGGACAGGGATATGAGCAGTTCTTC. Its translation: CASSSGQGYEQFF.

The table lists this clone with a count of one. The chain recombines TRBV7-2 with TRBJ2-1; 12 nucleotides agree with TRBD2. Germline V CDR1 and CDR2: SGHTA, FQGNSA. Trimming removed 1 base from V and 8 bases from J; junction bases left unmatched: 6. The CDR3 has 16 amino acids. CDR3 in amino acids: CASSLGATSGSDEQFF. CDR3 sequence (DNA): TGTGCCAGCAGCTTAGGCGCGACTAGCGGGAGTGATGAGCAGTTCTTC.

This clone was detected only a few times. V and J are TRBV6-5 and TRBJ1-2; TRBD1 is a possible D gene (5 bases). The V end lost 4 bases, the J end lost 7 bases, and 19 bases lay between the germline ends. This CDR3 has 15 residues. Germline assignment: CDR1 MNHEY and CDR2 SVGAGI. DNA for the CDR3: TGTGCCAGCAGTTCCGCGGGTCTTCAGGGAGGTGGCTACACCTTC. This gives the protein CASSSAGLQGGGYTF.

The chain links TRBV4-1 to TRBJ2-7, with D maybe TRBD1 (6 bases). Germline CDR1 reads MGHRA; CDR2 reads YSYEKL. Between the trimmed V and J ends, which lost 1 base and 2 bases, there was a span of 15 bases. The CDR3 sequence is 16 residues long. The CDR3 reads CASSQGLGTSTYEQYF. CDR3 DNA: TGCGCCAGCAGCCAAGGCCTCGGGACATCGACCTACGAGCAGTACTTC.

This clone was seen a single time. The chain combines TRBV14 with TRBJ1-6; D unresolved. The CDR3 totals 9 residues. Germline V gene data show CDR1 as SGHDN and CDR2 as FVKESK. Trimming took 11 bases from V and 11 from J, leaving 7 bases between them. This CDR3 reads CAQRAPLHF. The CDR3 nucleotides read TGTGCCCAGAGGGCACCCCTCCACTTT.

The CDR3 loop is CASANPRRDLNEKLFF. The CDR3 nucleotides are TGTGCCAGCGCAAACCCCCGCAGGGACTTGAATGAAAAACTGTTTTTT. V gene TRBV28 combines with J gene TRBJ1-4; D possibly corresponds to TRBD1 (5 bases). There are 16 residues in the CDR3. Germline CDR1 reads MDHEN; CDR2 reads SYDVKM. The germline V and J ends were trimmed by 8 bases and 5 bases, with 21 bases remaining between them.

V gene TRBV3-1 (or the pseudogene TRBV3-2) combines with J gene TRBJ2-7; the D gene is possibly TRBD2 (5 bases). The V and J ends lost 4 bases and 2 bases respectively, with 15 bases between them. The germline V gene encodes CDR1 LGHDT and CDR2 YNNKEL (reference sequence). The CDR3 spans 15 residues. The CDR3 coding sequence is TGTGCCAGCAGCCCGTCACTACTAGGTACCTACGAGCAGTACTTC. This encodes CASSPSLLGTYEQYF.

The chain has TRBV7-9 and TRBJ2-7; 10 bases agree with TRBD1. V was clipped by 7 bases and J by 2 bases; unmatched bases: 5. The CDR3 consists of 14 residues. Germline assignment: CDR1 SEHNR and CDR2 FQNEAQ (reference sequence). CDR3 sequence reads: CASTGTGEAYEQYF. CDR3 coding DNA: TGTGCCAGCACCGGGACAGGGGAAGCCTACGAGCAGTACTTC. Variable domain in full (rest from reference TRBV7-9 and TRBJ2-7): DTGVSQNPRHKITKRGQNVTFRCDPISEHNRLYWYRQTLGQGPEFLTYFQNEAQLEKSRLLSDRFSAERPKGSFSTLEIQRTEQGDSAMYLCASTGTGEAYEQYFGPGTRLTVT.

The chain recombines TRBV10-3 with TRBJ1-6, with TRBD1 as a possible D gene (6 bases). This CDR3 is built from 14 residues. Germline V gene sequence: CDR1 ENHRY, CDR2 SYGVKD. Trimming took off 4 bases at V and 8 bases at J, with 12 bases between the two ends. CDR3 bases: TGTGCCATCAGTGGCCAGGGGAAGGATTCACCCCTCCACTTT. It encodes CAISGQGKDSPLHF.

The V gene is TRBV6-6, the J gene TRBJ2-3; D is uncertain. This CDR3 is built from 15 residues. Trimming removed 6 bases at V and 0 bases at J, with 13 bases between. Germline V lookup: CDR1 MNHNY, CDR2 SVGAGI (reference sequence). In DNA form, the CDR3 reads TGTGCCAGCAGCTCCTGGCGGTCTAGCACAGATACGCAGTATTTT. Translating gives CASSSWRSSTDTQYF.

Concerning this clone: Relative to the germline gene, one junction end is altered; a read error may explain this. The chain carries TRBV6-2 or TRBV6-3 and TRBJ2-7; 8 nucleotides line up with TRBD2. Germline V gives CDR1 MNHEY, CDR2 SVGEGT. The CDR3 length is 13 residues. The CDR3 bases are TGTGCCAGCAGTTACTCGAATTTGCGGGGGGCCCATTTC. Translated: CASSYSNLRGAHF.

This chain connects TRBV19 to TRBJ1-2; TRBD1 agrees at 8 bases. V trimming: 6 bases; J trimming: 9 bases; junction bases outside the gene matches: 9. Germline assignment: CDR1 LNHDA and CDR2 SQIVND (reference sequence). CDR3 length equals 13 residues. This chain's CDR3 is CASSPGDRLRYTF. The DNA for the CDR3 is TGTGCCAGTAGCCCCGGGGACAGGTTGCGCTACACCTTC.

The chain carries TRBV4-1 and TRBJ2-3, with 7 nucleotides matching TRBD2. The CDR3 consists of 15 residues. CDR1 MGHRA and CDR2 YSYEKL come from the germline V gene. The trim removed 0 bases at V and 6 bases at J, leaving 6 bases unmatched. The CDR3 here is CASSQDRASGDTQYF. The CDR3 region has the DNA TGCGCCAGCAGCCAAGATCGGGCTAGCGGTGATACGCAGTATTTT.

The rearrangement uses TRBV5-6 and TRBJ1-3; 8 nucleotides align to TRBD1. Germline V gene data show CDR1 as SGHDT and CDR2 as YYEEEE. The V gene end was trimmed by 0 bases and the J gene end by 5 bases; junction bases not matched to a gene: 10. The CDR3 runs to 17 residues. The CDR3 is CASSLVGRTGRRNTIYF. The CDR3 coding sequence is TGTGCCAGCAGCTTGGTAGGCCGGACAGGGAGGAGAAACACCATATATTTT.

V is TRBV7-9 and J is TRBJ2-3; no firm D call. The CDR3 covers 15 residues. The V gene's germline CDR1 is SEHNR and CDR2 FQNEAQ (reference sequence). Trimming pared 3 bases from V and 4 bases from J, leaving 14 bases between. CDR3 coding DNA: TGTGCCAGCAGCTTTCGGCGGCAGCTCGCAGATACGCAGTATTTT. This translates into CASSFRRQLADTQYF.

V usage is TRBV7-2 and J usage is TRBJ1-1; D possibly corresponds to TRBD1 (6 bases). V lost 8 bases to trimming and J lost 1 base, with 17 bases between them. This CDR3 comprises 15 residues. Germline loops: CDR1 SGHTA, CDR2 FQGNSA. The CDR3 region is CASDGGGRGNTEAFF. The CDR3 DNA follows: TGTGCCAGCGACGGAGGCGGCAGGGGGAACACTGAAGCTTTCTTT.

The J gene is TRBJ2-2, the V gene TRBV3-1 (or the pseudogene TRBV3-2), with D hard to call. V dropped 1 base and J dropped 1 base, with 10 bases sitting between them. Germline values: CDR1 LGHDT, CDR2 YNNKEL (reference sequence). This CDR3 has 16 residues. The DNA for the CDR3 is TGTGCCAGCAGCCAAGGTGGGCACGGGAACACCGGGGAGCTGTTTTTT. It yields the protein CASSQGGHGNTGELFF.

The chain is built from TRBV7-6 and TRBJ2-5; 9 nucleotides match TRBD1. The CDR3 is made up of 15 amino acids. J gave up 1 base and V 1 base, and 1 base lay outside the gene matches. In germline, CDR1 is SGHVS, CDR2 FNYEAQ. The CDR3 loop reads CASSLGDRAQETQYF. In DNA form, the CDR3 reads TGTGCCAGCAGCTTAGGGGACAGGGCCCAAGAGACCCAGTACTTC.

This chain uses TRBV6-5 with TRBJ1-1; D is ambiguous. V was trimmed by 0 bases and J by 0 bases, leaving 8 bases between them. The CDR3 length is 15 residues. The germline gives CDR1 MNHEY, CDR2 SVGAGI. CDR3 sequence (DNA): TGTGCCAGCAGTTACTCTAGTTCCATGAACACTGAAGCTTTCTTT. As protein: CASSYSSSMNTEAFF.

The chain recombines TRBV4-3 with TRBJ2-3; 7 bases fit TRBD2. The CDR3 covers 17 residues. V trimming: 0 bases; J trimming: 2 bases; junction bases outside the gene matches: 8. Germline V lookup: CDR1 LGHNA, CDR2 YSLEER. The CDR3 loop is CASSQDRAGVVTDTQYF. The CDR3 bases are TGCGCCAGCAGCCAAGATCGGGCGGGGGTGGTCACAGATACGCAGTATTTT.

CDR3 sequence (DNA): TGTGCCAGCAACAGGGAAACAAACTATGGCTACACCTTC. Amino acid sequence: CASNRETNYGYTF. The chain uses TRBV2 and TRBJ1-2, with D maybe TRBD1 (6 bases). Germline V gene data show CDR1 as SNHLY and CDR2 as FYNNEI. The CDR3 covers 13 residues. V was clipped by 7 bases and J by 2 bases, with 11 bases between them.